The next 32 T cell receptor beta chains were all read from a single sample in a study of T cell responses to AZD1222 COVID-19 vaccine. Clones were read by immunoSEQ multiplex PCR, and TCRdb kept only the in-frame ones, dropping some. Of around 100,000 clones listed, roughly 91% are singletons. Source: peripheral blood, taken on day 0 of AZD1222 vaccination. Receptors were obtained from an adult in good health.

This chain connects TRBV5-4 to TRBJ2-1; 7 bases match TRBD2. The ends lost 0 bases at V and 9 bases at J; junction bases unmatched: 9. Germline V gene lookup returns CDR1 SGHNT and CDR2 YYREEE (reference sequence). The CDR3 runs to 15 residues. This CDR3 reads CASSLGLAVRGEQFF. The CDR3 bases are TGTGCCAGCAGCTTGGGCCTAGCGGTGAGGGGTGAGCAGTTCTTC.

V gene TRBV6-5 combines with J gene TRBJ1-1, with 7 bases identical to TRBD1. Trimming at V came to 4 bases and at J to 4 bases, leaving 12 bases not matched to a gene. The CDR3 has 16 residues. Germline V gene lookup returns CDR1 MNHEY and CDR2 SVGAGI. This chain's CDR3 is CASSSNRQGFATEAFF. The CDR3 bases are TGTGCCAGCAGTTCAAATCGACAGGGTTTCGCCACTGAAGCTTTCTTT.

This rearrangement joins TRBV19 to TRBJ1-5; tentative D call: TRBD1 (5 bases). CDR1 and CDR2 from the germline V gene are LNHDA and SQIVND (reference sequence). This CDR3 spans 15 amino acids. Trimming removed 3 bases at V and 0 bases at J, with 9 bases between. The CDR3 loop reads CASSMAGYSNQPQHF. CDR3 sequence (DNA): TGTGCCAGTAGTATGGCAGGGTATAGCAATCAGCCCCAGCATTTT.

The chain recombines TRBV5-1 with TRBJ1-2; 9 nucleotides match TRBD1. The CDR3 spans 13 residues. Unmatched junction bases numbered 9, after V lost 7 bases and J lost 8 bases. The germline V gene encodes CDR1 SGHRS and CDR2 YFSETQ. The CDR3 region is CASGTGTGNGYTF. The CDR3 coding sequence is TGCGCCAGCGGGACCGGGACAGGGAACGGCTACACCTTC.

V is TRBV13 and J is TRBJ1-5; D is possibly TRBD1 (6 bases). Germline assignment: CDR1 PRHDT and CDR2 FYEKMQ (reference sequence). V lost 2 bases and J 6 bases, leaving 17 bases between the germline ends. The CDR3 has 16 amino acids. DNA of the CDR3: TGTGCCAGCAGCTTAACCGGCAGGGGAAATGCTCAGCCCCAGCATTTT. Protein product: CASSLTGRGNAQPQHF.

The chain combines TRBV13 with TRBJ1-3; D unresolved. This CDR3 region has 15 residues. Germline values: CDR1 PRHDT, CDR2 FYEKMQ (reference sequence). V lost 4 bases to trimming and J lost 0 bases, with 10 bases between them. This CDR3 is CASSSLRISGNTIYF. DNA of the CDR3: TGTGCCAGCAGCTCACTACGGATCTCTGGAAACACCATATATTTT.

The chain is built from TRBV10-3 and TRBJ1-1; maybe TRBD1 (5 bases). The V gene's germline CDR1 is ENHRY and CDR2 SYGVKD. V lost 3 bases and J 2 bases, leaving 10 bases between the germline ends. The CDR3 sequence is 14 residues long. The CDR3 region has the DNA TGTGCCATCAGTGAAGGGGAGGGAAACACTGAAGCTTTCTTT. Amino acid sequence: CAISEGEGNTEAFF.

V and J are TRBV7-9 and TRBJ2-2; perhaps TRBD1 as D (5 bases). From germline, CDR1 is SEHNR and CDR2 FQNEAQ (reference sequence). The length of the CDR3 is 15 residues. Trimming removed 3 bases at V and 0 bases at J, with 8 bases between. CDR3 loop: CASSFARANTGELFF. The CDR3 nucleotides are TGTGCCAGCAGCTTTGCCAGGGCGAACACCGGGGAGCTGTTTTTT.

This clone was seen only once. The V call is TRBV28, the J call TRBJ1-2; 9 nucleotides line up with TRBD1. CDR1 MDHEN and CDR2 SYDVKM come from the germline V gene. V lost 4 bases to trimming and J lost 8 bases; unmatched junction nucleotides: 5. This CDR3 contains 13 residues. CDR3 sequence reads: CASSSQGAGGYTF. Written as DNA, the CDR3 is TGTGCCAGCAGTTCACAGGGGGCGGGAGGCTACACCTTC.

The genes are TRBV10-1 and TRBJ2-7; possibly TRBD2 for D (5 bases). CDR3 length: 14 residues. Trimming took off 2 bases at V and 2 bases at J, with 10 bases between the two ends. Germline lookup yields CDR1 WNHNN and CDR2 SYGVQD (reference sequence). CDR3 region: CASSERETAYEQYF. The CDR3 DNA is TGCGCCAGCAGTGAGCGGGAAACTGCCTACGAGCAGTACTTC.

The chain carries TRBV29-1 and TRBJ2-5; TRBD2 aligns across 11 bases. V shed 4 bases and J 1 base; nucleotides not matched to a gene: 14. The germline CDR1 and CDR2 sequences are SQVTM and ANQGSEA. CDR3 length: 18 amino acids. CDR3 DNA sequence: TGCAGCGTTGCCTTCGGGCTAGCGGGAGGAGGAGCCCAAGAGACCCAGTACTTC. This sequence encodes CSVAFGLAGGGAQETQYF.

The chain joins TRBV5-1 to TRBJ2-1; 8 positions match TRBD1. In germline, CDR1 is SGHRS, CDR2 YFSETQ. There are 16 residues in the CDR3. Unmatched junction bases numbered 15, after V lost 7 bases and J lost 6 bases. This CDR3 is CASGKMVTGAGNEQFF. DNA of the CDR3: TGCGCCAGCGGGAAGATGGTGACAGGGGCAGGCAATGAGCAGTTCTTC.

This chain connects TRBV5-6 to TRBJ1-2, with 7 nucleotides matching TRBD1. V dropped 1 base and J dropped 3; count of bases not matched to a gene: 6. CDR3 length: 15 residues. Germline loops: CDR1 SGHDT, CDR2 YYEEEE. This CDR3 is CASSLPGRGDYGYTF. CDR3 bases: TGTGCCAGCAGCTTGCCCGGCAGGGGGGACTATGGCTACACCTTC.

The genes are TRBV30 and TRBJ2-5, with a tentative D call TRBD2 (6 bases). Per germline, CDR1 GTSNPN and CDR2 SVGIG (reference sequence). Trimming pared 3 bases from V and 4 bases from J, leaving 18 bases between. This CDR3 is 15 amino acids long. The CDR3 DNA is TGTGCCTGGAGCCCCCCGGGAGCGGGCCTAGAGACCCAGTACTTC. This sequence encodes CAWSPPGAGLETQYF.

CDR3 in DNA: TGCGCCAGCAGTGAATCCGGGAGAGAAAAACTGTTTTTT. Amino acids: CASSESGREKLFF. The V call is TRBV10-1, the J call TRBJ1-4, with D hard to call. Trimming left V 3 bases short and J 8 bases short, with 10 bases between. The CDR3 contains 13 residues. Germline CDR1 is WNHNN and CDR2 is SYGVQD (reference sequence).

This clone occurred once. The CDR3 loop is CASTESRGNTEAFF. The CDR3 DNA is TGTGCCAGCACCGAAAGCAGGGGGAACACTGAAGCTTTCTTT. V is TRBV5-4 and J is TRBJ1-1, with a weak D call TRBD1 (6 bases). The length of the CDR3 is 14 residues. V lost 6 bases to trimming and J lost 1 base, with 13 bases between them. Per the germline V gene, CDR1 is SGHNT and CDR2 is YYREEE (reference sequence).

This chain uses TRBV19 with TRBJ1-1, with TRBD1 as a possible D gene (5 bases). V was cut by 3 bases and J by 6 bases, with 14 bases left in between. The CDR3 contains 14 residues. Per the germline V gene, CDR1 is LNHDA and CDR2 is SQIVND (reference sequence). CDR3 protein: CASSIVAGIAEAFF. The DNA of the CDR3 is TGTGCCAGTAGTATTGTGGCAGGGATCGCTGAAGCTTTCTTT. The variable domain in full, with the rest retrieved from reference TRBV19 and TRBJ1-1, is DGGITQSPKYLFRKEGQNVTLSCEQNLNHDAMYWYRQDPGQGLRLIYYSQIVNDFQKGDIAEGYSVSREKKESFPLTVTSAQKNPTAFYLCASSIVAGIAEAFFGQGTRLTVV.

In DNA, the CDR3 is TGTGCCAGCAGCCCTCGGGACAGCTATTACGAGCAGTACTTC. As protein: CASSPRDSYYEQYF. The chain joins TRBV7-2 to TRBJ2-7; the match to TRBD1 covers 7 bases. The CDR3 has 14 amino acids. Germline lookup yields CDR1 SGHTA and CDR2 FQGNSA. The trim removed 5 bases at V and 4 bases at J, leaving 8 bases unmatched.

The chain couples TRBV28 to TRBJ1-3; D might be TRBD1 (5 bases). Germline values: CDR1 MDHEN, CDR2 SYDVKM. The CDR3 sequence is 15 residues long. The V gene lost 7 bases and the J gene lost 6 bases, with 19 bases spanning the gap. The chain's CDR3 is CASKLPAGTSNTIYF. The CDR3 region has the DNA TGTGCCAGCAAACTCCCCGCCGGGACTTCAAACACCATATATTTT.

This clone has just a few counts. This chain connects TRBV5-8 to TRBJ2-7; no clear D gene. The CDR3 consists of 12 residues. The germline V and J ends were trimmed by 3 bases and 3 bases, with 7 bases remaining between them. The germline V gene has CDR1 SGHTS and CDR2 YDEGEE. CDR3: CASSSWIYEQYF. CDR3 bases: TGTGCCAGCAGCTCCTGGATCTACGAGCAGTACTTC.

This CDR3 is CASSISHPSTSGYEQYF. The CDR3 DNA reads TGTGCCAGTAGTATCTCCCACCCCTCGACTAGCGGGTACGAGCAGTACTTC. V usage is TRBV19 and J usage is TRBJ2-7; 10 nucleotides agree with TRBD2. Germline V gene sequence: CDR1 LNHDA, CDR2 SQIVND (reference sequence). V lost 3 bases to trimming and J lost 4 bases; unmatched junction nucleotides: 12. The CDR3 has 17 amino acids.

This clone was observed a few times. The chain combines TRBV7-9 with TRBJ1-1; 7 bases match TRBD1. The germline V gene has CDR1 SEHNR and CDR2 FQNEAQ (reference sequence). The CDR3 spans 15 residues. J gave up 2 bases and V 4 bases, and 7 bases lay outside the gene matches. CDR3 in amino acids: CASSSSRQGNTEAFF. The CDR3, as DNA: TGTGCCAGCAGCTCATCCAGACAGGGCAACACTGAAGCTTTCTTT.

The CDR3 region has the DNA TGCGCCAGCAGCTTGCCTTCCGGAAACACCATATATTTT. Its protein product is CASSLPSGNTIYF. The chain carries TRBV5-1 and TRBJ1-3, with D unclear. The V end lost 1 base, the J end lost 4 bases, and 6 bases lay between the germline ends. Germline CDR1 reads SGHRS; CDR2 reads YFSETQ. The CDR3 runs 13 residues.

The chain combines TRBV2 with TRBJ1-4; D uncertain. The CDR3 runs 12 residues. Germline V gives CDR1 SNHLY, CDR2 FYNNEI. V gave up 3 bases and J gave up 5 bases, with 4 bases separating them. The CDR3 DNA follows: TGTGCCAGCAGTGATATAAATGAAAAACTGTTTTTT. Translation: CASSDINEKLFF.

CDR3: CATSGLAGWDNEQFF. DNA for the CDR3: TGTGCCACTTCGGGACTAGCGGGATGGGACAATGAGCAGTTCTTC. The chain is built from TRBV28 and TRBJ2-1; 13 positions agree with TRBD2. V lost 10 bases, J lost 5 bases, and 8 bases stayed unmatched. Germline CDR1 and CDR2: MDHEN and SYDVKM. The CDR3 runs 15 residues.

The V call is TRBV9, the J call TRBJ2-7; 7 nucleotides align to TRBD2. CDR3 length: 14 amino acids. V lost 4 bases and J lost 1; bases outside the gene matches: 5. Germline assignment: CDR1 SGDLS and CDR2 YYNGEE. CDR3 amino acids: CASSPLASSYEQYF. CDR3 nucleotides: TGTGCCAGCAGCCCACTAGCGAGTTCCTACGAGCAGTACTTC.

The rearrangement links TRBV7-6 to TRBJ2-1, with 7 bases aligning to TRBD2. Trimming took 1 base from V and 2 from J; bases not matched to a gene: 5. CDR1 and CDR2 (germline): SGHVS, FNYEAQ. The CDR3 runs to 16 residues. The CDR3 DNA is TGTGCCAGCAGCTTAGGGTCGGGAGGTCCCTACAATGAGCAGTTCTTC. Its translation: CASSLGSGGPYNEQFF.

The rearrangement uses TRBV6-5 and TRBJ1-6, with 8 bases lining up with TRBD1. The germline gives CDR1 MNHEY, CDR2 SVGAGI. Unmatched junction bases numbered 10, after V lost 5 bases and J lost 10 bases. The CDR3 sequence is 15 residues long. Here the CDR3 reads CASSQQDREGSPLHF. CDR3 DNA: TGTGCCAGCAGTCAACAGGACAGGGAAGGATCACCCCTCCACTTT.

The chain is built from TRBV18 and TRBJ1-1; D is ambiguous. This CDR3 is 14 amino acids long. Germline lookup yields CDR1 KGHSH and CDR2 LQKENI. Trimming left V 8 bases short and J 1 base short, with 14 bases between. This chain's CDR3 is CASALYAGNTEAFF. CDR3 nucleotides: TGTGCCAGCGCCCTCTATGCGGGGAACACTGAAGCTTTCTTT.

This clone was detected only a few times. The rearrangement links TRBV28 to TRBJ1-5; 9 bases map to TRBD1. Germline V gene lookup returns CDR1 MDHEN and CDR2 SYDVKM. V was clipped by 7 bases and J by 4 bases; unmatched bases: 17. CDR3 length: 18 residues. CDR3 sequence reads: CASNPFPGQGVTNQPQHF. DNA for the CDR3: TGTGCCAGCAACCCGTTCCCGGGACAGGGAGTCACAAATCAGCCCCAGCATTTT.

The rearrangement joins TRBV29-1 to TRBJ1-4; 9 nucleotides line up with TRBD1. CDR1 SQVTM and CDR2 ANQGSEA come from the germline V gene. This CDR3 has 14 residues. Trimming cost V 6 bases and J 3 bases; bases outside gene matches: 5. The CDR3 loop reads CSVKQGAANEKLFF. The CDR3 DNA reads TGCAGCGTAAAACAGGGGGCGGCTAATGAAAAACTGTTTTTT.

The chain couples TRBV5-6 to TRBJ1-2, with D unclear. Germline CDR1 reads SGHDT; CDR2 reads YYEEEE. V lost 0 bases to trimming and J lost 0 bases, with 3 bases between them. This CDR3 has 13 amino acids. CDR3 in amino acids: CASSLGANYGYTF. CDR3 nucleotides: TGTGCCAGCAGCTTGGGGGCTAACTATGGCTACACCTTC.